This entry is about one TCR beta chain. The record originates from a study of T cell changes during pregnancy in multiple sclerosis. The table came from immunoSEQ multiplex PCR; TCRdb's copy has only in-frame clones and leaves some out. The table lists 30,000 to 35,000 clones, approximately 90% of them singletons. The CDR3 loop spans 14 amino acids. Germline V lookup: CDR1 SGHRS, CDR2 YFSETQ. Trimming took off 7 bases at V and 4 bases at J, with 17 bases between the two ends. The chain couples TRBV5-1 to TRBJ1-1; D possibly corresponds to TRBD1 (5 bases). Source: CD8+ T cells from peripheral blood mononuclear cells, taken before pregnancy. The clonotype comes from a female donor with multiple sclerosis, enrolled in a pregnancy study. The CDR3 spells CASFPRWGVTEAFF. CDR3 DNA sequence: TGCGCCAGCTTCCCCCGGTGGGGCGTCACTGAAGCTTTCTTT.